The clone carrying this TCR beta chain occurred a few times. Its target is not known. The sample originates from a study of T cell repertoires in cytomegalovirus infection. Study at large: CMV epitopes, recently identified HLA-C-restricted and well-studied HLA-B-restricted, were used. Indications came from public TCR beta signatures; they pointed to CMV infection and to a matching HLA type. Notes on the study in general: Carriers of CMV plus the relevant HLA were identified by cumulative public TCR beta family frequency. HLA-C-restricted CMV clonotypes gave the most frequent clonotype in two of eight donors.

Germline V gene lookup returns CDR1 DFQATT and CDR2 SNEGSKA (reference sequence). V shed 0 bases, J shed 6 bases, and the junction held 7 bases outside the gene matches. The CDR3 consists of 14 residues. TCRdb redid the calling of the reads with MiXCR, one entry per CDR3 protein. The profile covers about 740,000 distinct CDR3 sequences, with roughly 30% appearing a single time and around a sixth taken by the ten largest. The specimen comprised cultured PBMCs, sampled from culture after CMV antigen stimulation. This clonotype originated in a human donor in good health (CMV status not recorded). Some clones in this sample may be carry-over from other donors' samples. The chain carries TRBV20-1 and TRBJ1-2, with 7 bases identical to TRBD1. Here the CDR3 DNA reads TGCAGTGCTAGAGATAAAGACAGGGCTGATGGCTACACCTTC. It codes for CSARDKDRADGYTF.